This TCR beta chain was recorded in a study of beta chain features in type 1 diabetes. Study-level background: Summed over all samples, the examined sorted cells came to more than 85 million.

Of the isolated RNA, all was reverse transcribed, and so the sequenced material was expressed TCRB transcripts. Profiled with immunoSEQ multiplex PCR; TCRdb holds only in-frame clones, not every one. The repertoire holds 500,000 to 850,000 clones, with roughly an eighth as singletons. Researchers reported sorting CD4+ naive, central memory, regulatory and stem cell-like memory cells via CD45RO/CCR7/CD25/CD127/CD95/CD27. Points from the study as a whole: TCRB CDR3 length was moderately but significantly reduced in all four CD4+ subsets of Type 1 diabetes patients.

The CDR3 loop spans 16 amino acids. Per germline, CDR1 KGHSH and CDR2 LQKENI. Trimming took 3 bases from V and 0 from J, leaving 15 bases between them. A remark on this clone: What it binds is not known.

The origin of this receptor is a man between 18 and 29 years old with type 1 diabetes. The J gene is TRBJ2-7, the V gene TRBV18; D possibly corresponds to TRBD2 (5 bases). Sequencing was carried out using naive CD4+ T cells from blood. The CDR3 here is CASSPASGVSSYEQYF. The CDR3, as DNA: TGTGCCAGCTCACCCGCTTCCGGGGTCAGCTCCTACGAGCAGTACTTC.